The rows below give T cell receptor beta chains drawn from one sample of a study of CD8 T cell repertoires and HIV-1 epitope variants. The table came from immunoSEQ multiplex PCR; TCRdb's copy has only in-frame clones and leaves some out. The profile covers 4,500 to 6,500 clones, with roughly two thirds appearing a single time and 35% to 55% taken by the ten largest. Antigens of these TCRs are unknown. Sequencing used cultured CD8+ T cells derived from PBMCs. These receptors came from a male donor with HIV. The CDR3 runs from the conserved cysteine through the conserved F or W. A D gene is named only where the DNA matches it firmly. Size is omitted from some rows. Given values are once, few, many or a class for expanded clones.

J,V,D,size,CDR3,DNA
TRBJ2-7,TRBV5-1,TRBD2,-,CASSLARKAGDEQYF,TGCGCCAGCAGCTTGGCCCGAAAAGCGGGAGACGAGCAGTACTTC
TRBJ1-6,TRBV2,-,-,CASKVGGTANSPLHF,TGTGCCTCGAAGGTAGGGGGAACGGCCAATTCACCCCTCCACTTT
TRBJ2-4,TRBV28,TRBD1,-,CASASGTGDKNIQYF,TGTGCCAGCGCGTCCGGGACAGGGGATAAAAACATTCAGTACTTC
TRBJ2-3,TRBV9,-,-,CASSPDRSSTDTQYF,TGTGCCAGCAGTCCCGACAGGTCTTCGACAGATACGCAGTATTTT
TRBJ1-2,TRBV20-1,-,-,CSAPGRGPTF,TGCAGTGCCCCGGGACGCGGGCCGACCTTC
TRBJ1-2,TRBV4-2,-,-,CASSPWPVELDYGYTF,TGTGCCAGCAGCCCTTGGCCGGTAGAATTGGACTATGGCTACACCTTC
TRBJ1-3,TRBV7-3,-,-,CASSLRTGAGNTIYF,TGTGCCAGCAGCCTCCGGACGGGAGCGGGCAACACCATATATTTT
TRBJ2-1,TRBV28,TRBD2,-,CASSRGLAGGQVDNEQFF,TGTGCCAGCAGCCGGGGACTAGCGGGAGGGCAGGTGGACAATGAGCAGTTCTTC
TRBJ1-2,TRBV28,TRBD1,-,CASSPSRTGGGYTF,TGTGCCAGCAGTCCCTCTCGGACAGGGGGTGGCTACACCTTC
TRBJ1-2,TRBV10-3,-,-,CAIGGAWDGYGYTF,TGTGCCATCGGGGGAGCTTGGGACGGCTATGGCTACACCTTC
TRBJ2-5,TRBV9,-,-,CASSARPGVSPGETQYF,TGTGCCAGCAGCGCACGCCCTGGAGTTTCCCCCGGAGAGACCCAGTACTTC
TRBJ2-1,TRBV10-2,-,-,CASSDPGMGYNEQFF,TGCGCCAGCAGTGACCCAGGGATGGGGTACAATGAGCAGTTCTTC
TRBJ1-6,TRBV28,-,-,CASSLNVDGSPLHF,TGTGCCAGCAGTCTCAACGTGGATGGGTCACCCCTCCACTTT
TRBJ2-2,TRBV5-6,-,-,CASSSLRLIANTGELFF,TGTGCCAGCAGCTCGCTTCGACTGATCGCGAACACCGGGGAGCTGTTTTTT
TRBJ2-3,TRBV7-3,-,-,CASSSAGGTDTQYF,TGTGCCAGCAGCTCGGCAGGGGGCACAGATACGCAGTATTTT
TRBJ1-2,TRBV28,-,few,CASSLPLTGGYTF,TGTGCCAGCAGCCTCCCTCTAACCGGTGGCTACACCTTC
TRBJ2-1,TRBV5-4,TRBD1,few,CASRPGQGTFNEQFF,TGTGCCAGCAGACCAGGACAGGGAACATTTAATGAGCAGTTCTTC
TRBJ2-5,TRBV7-2,-,once,CASSSASGVQETQYF,TGTGCCAGCAGCTCCGCCTCCGGTGTTCAGGAGACCCAGTACTTC
TRBJ1-2,TRBV13,-,-,CASRPAGHGYTF,TGTGCCAGCAGACCGGCGGGGCACGGCTACACCTTC
TRBJ2-7,TRBV19,-,once,CASSSQASSYEQYF,TGTGCCAGTAGTTCGCAGGCGAGCTCCTACGAGCAGTACTTC
TRBJ2-4,TRBV28,-,-,CASSADQTGNNIQYF,TGTGCCAGCAGTGCGGATCAGACAGGCAATAACATTCAGTACTTC
TRBJ2-1,TRBV7-9,TRBD2,-,CASSPHWTSGIENEQFF,TGTGCCAGCAGTCCGCATTGGACTAGCGGGATTGAGAATGAGCAGTTCTTC
TRBJ1-2,TRBV19,-,few,CASSQGYGYTF,TGTGCCAGCTCTCAGGGCTATGGCTACACCTTC
TRBJ1-6,TRBV14,-,-,CASSQEWGAYNSPLHF,TGTGCCAGCAGCCAAGAGTGGGGGGCCTATAATTCACCCCTCCACTTT
TRBJ2-1,TRBV28,-,-,CASSWEYNEQFF,TGTGCCAGCAGTTGGGAATACAATGAGCAGTTCTTC
TRBJ2-3,TRBV7-9,TRBD1,-,CAVPPGQALDTQYF,TGTGCCGTTCCCCCGGGACAGGCATTGGATACGCAGTATTTT
TRBJ1-1,TRBV7-8,-,-,CASSSTLGQNTEAFF,TGTGCCAGCAGTTCGACCTTGGGACAGAACACTGAAGCTTTCTTT
TRBJ2-2,TRBV10-1,-,once,CASSEWETNTGELFF,TGCGCCAGCAGTGAATGGGAGACGAACACCGGGGAGCTGTTTTTT
TRBJ2-1,TRBV4-1,-,-,CASSQDEQSSYNEQFF,TGCGCCAGCAGCCAAGACGAACAGTCCTCCTACAATGAGCAGTTCTTC
TRBJ1-1,TRBV7-9,TRBD1,-,CASSLVRGLDTMNTEAFF,TGTGCCAGCAGCTTAGTGAGGGGGCTAGACACGATGAACACTGAAGCTTTCTTT
TRBJ2-1,TRBV5-1,TRBD1,once,CASSFGQGVNEQFF,TGCGCCAGCAGCTTTGGACAGGGGGTCAATGAGCAGTTCTTC
TRBJ1-1,TRBV29-1,TRBD1,-,CSATGVRTEAFF,TGCAGCGCCACAGGGGTGAGAACTGAAGCTTTCTTT
TRBJ2-7,TRBV30,-,-,CAWTSDGEQYF,TGTGCCTGGACATCGGACGGGGAGCAGTACTTC
TRBJ2-7,TRBV27,-,-,CASSLGTGPYEQYF,TGTGCCAGCAGTTTAGGTACAGGGCCCTACGAGCAGTACTTC
TRBJ2-3,TRBV27,TRBD2,-,CASSLSGGADTQYF,TGTGCCAGCAGCCTCAGCGGGGGGGCAGATACGCAGTATTTT
TRBJ2-2,TRBV27,TRBD2,medium-sized,CARKLAGRNTGELFF,TGTGCCAGGAAGCTAGCGGGGAGGAACACCGGGGAGCTGTTTTTT
TRBJ1-1,TRBV6-6,-,few,CASRENGNTEAFF,TGTGCCAGCAGGGAAAATGGGAACACTGAAGCTTTCTTT
TRBJ1-1,TRBV6-6,-,-,CASSYLDMNTEAFF,TGTGCCAGCAGTTACTTGGATATGAACACTGAAGCTTTCTTT
TRBJ2-7,TRBV27,-,-,CASRNWDSYEQYF,TGTGCCAGCAGGAACTGGGACTCCTACGAGCAGTACTTC
TRBJ2-7,TRBV28,-,-,CASSSIYVRSLSSYEQYF,TGTGCCAGCAGTTCAATCTATGTCAGGTCACTAAGCTCCTACGAGCAGTACTTC
TRBJ2-3,TRBV6-4,TRBD2,-,CASRELAGGIDTQYF,TGTGCCAGCAGGGAACTAGCGGGGGGGATCGATACGCAGTATTTT
TRBJ2-1,TRBV18,TRBD2,-,CASSQMGLGNNEQFF,TGTGCCAGCTCACAGATGGGACTAGGGAACAATGAGCAGTTCTTC
TRBJ1-2,TRBV10-2,-,-,CASSEVGEYDGYTF,TGCGCCAGCAGTGAGGTAGGGGAGTACGATGGCTACACCTTC
TRBJ2-7,TRBV27,TRBD2,-,CATRHIRREWVLAGPISYEQYF,TGTGCCACCAGACATATTAGAAGGGAGTGGGTACTAGCGGGACCTATCTCCTACGAGCAGTACTTC
TRBJ2-7,TRBV6-9,TRBD1,-,CASRQGASSYEQYF,TGTGCCAGCAGACAGGGGGCTTCCTCCTACGAGCAGTACTTC
TRBJ2-5,TRBV7-9,-,-,CASSSPGEPETQYF,TGTGCCAGCAGCTCTCCAGGAGAACCAGAGACCCAGTACTTC
TRBJ1-1,TRBV19,-,-,CASSPGWGTEAFF,TGTGCCAGTAGCCCGGGTTGGGGCACTGAAGCTTTCTTT
TRBJ2-1,TRBV25-1,-,-,CASSRLGEQFF,TGTGCCAGCAGTCGGCTCGGTGAGCAGTTCTTC
TRBJ2-7,TRBV5-4,-,-,CASSLAPLSYEQYF,TGTGCCAGCAGCTTGGCTCCGCTGTCCTACGAGCAGTACTTC
TRBJ2-7,TRBV7-6,-,few,CASSLYRAYEQYF,TGTGCCAGCAGCTTATACAGGGCCTACGAGCAGTACTTC
TRBJ2-2,TRBV4-1,-,medium-sized,CASSQDGNTGELFF,TGCGCCAGCAGCCAAGATGGGAACACCGGGGAGCTGTTTTTT
TRBJ2-1,TRBV9,TRBD2,-,CASSVEGLAGEYNEQFF,TGTGCCAGCAGCGTAGAGGGACTAGCGGGGGAATACAATGAGCAGTTCTTC
TRBJ2-3,TRBV9,TRBD2,once,CASSAGGGPDTQYF,TGTGCCAGCAGCGCGGGAGGCGGCCCAGATACGCAGTATTTT